These 3 T cell receptor beta chains were sequenced from one sample in a study of CD8 T cells in ankylosing spondylitis. The study, taken as a whole, reports: A motif in TCR beta, a set of under 10 highly homologous variants, appeared characteristic of ankylosing spondylitis blood.

Each CDR3 protein gets one entry after TCRdb re-called the 5' RACE reads with MiXCR. Among 800,000 to 900,000 distinct CDR3 sequences listed, about 12% were seen once. These receptors have no known antigen. Sample: blood, either unsorted or a sorted T cell fraction (not recorded which). These receptors all stem from a male donor with ankylosing spondylitis.

This clonotype was observed many times. The chain links TRBV12-3 or TRBV12-4 to TRBJ2-1; D is unclear. The V end was cut by 3 bases, the J end by 6 bases, with 15 bases between. This CDR3 contains 15 residues. Written as DNA, the CDR3 is TGTGCCAGCAGTTTCCCTGGGCGGCAATCCAATGAGCAGTTCTTC. This codes for CASSFPGRQSNEQFF.

This clonotype was seen many times. V gene TRBV29-1 combines with J gene TRBJ1-1; no reliable D call. Germline assignment: CDR1 SQVTM and CDR2 ANQGSEA. Trimming took 6 bases from V and 0 from J, leaving 11 bases between them. The CDR3 is 13 amino acids. The CDR3 region is CSVSQQMNTEAFF. CDR3 nucleotide sequence: TGCAGCGTCTCACAGCAAATGAACACTGAAGCTTTCTTT.

This clonotype showed up just a few times. This chain uses TRBV5-5 with TRBJ2-3; 8 positions agree with TRBD2. The CDR3 covers 14 residues. After removal of 3 bases from V and 2 bases from J, the junction contained 2 bases not matched to a gene. Germline values: CDR1 SGHKS, CDR2 YYEKEE (reference sequence). CDR3 in amino acids: CASSSGLDTDTQYF. The DNA for the CDR3 is TGTGCCAGCAGCTCGGGACTAGACACAGATACGCAGTATTTT. Drawing the rest from reference TRBV5-5 and TRBJ2-3, the complete variable domain is DAGVTQSPTHLIKTRGQQVTLRCSPISGHKSVSWYQQVLGQGPQFIFQYYEKEERGRGNFPDRFSARQFPNYSSELNVNALLLGDSALYLCASSSGLDTDTQYFGPGTRLTVL.